These T cell receptor beta chains were read from a single sample in a study of blood T cell repertoires in COVID-19. Here immunoSEQ multiplex PCR was the method, and the copy in TCRdb shows in-frame clones only, minus some. The sample contains around 500,000 clones, approximately 90% of which appear only once. The sample consisted of PBMCs or T cells enriched from blood (not recorded which). These receptors all come from a woman aged 40-49 years who had recovered from COVID-19. CDR3s include the opening cysteine and the closing phenylalanine or tryptophan. The D gene is left open where the match is weak. Clone sizes are given selectively: once, few, many, or a class where the clone is expanded.

D	V	size	J	CDR3	DNA
NA	TRBV12-2	NA	TRBJ1-1	CASRTRPRGMNTEAFF	TGTGCAAGTCGCACTAGGCCTCGGGGAATGAACACTGAAGCTTTCTTT
TRBD1	TRBV19	NA	TRBJ1-5	CASKYGQGIQPQHF	TGTGCCAGTAAATACGGACAGGGAATCCAGCCCCAGCATTTT
TRBD1	TRBV27	NA	TRBJ1-2	CASSVTGGLTNGYTF	TGTGCCAGCAGTGTGACAGGGGGCCTAACGAATGGCTACACCTTC
NA	TRBV4-2	NA	TRBJ1-2	CASSQDSGNYGYTF	TGTGCCAGCAGCCAAGATTCAGGGAACTATGGCTACACCTTC
NA	TRBV6-4	NA	TRBJ1-2	CASSDSENNYGYTF	TGTGCCAGCAGTGACTCGGAGAATAACTATGGCTACACCTTC
NA	TRBV29-1	few	TRBJ2-7	CSASGDYEQYF	TGCAGCGCGTCCGGGGATTACGAGCAGTACTTC
TRBD2	TRBV29-1	NA	TRBJ2-1	CSVPTPPETSGTLQFF	TGCAGCGTTCCCACCCCCCCTGAAACTAGCGGGACCCTACAGTTCTTC
NA	TRBV19	NA	TRBJ1-2	CASSISLNYGYTF	TGTGCCAGTAGTATAAGCCTAAACTATGGCTACACCTTC
TRBD1	TRBV11-2	NA	TRBJ1-2	CASSPKWPDRVLSYTF	TGTGCCAGCAGCCCTAAATGGCCGGACAGGGTTTTGAGCTACACCTTC
NA	TRBV5-1	NA	TRBJ1-2	CASSPQGYGYTF	TGCGCCAGCAGCCCGCAGGGTTATGGCTACACCTTC
NA	TRBV10-1	NA	TRBJ2-4	CASSDQGENIQYF	TGCGCCAGCAGTGACCAGGGCGAAAACATTCAGTACTTC
NA	TRBV6-5	NA	TRBJ1-5	CASSPARAWQPQHF	TGTGCCAGCAGCCCCGCCAGGGCTTGGCAGCCCCAGCATTTT
TRBD2	TRBV5-8	NA	TRBJ2-1	CASFRFPGLAEVEQFF	TGTGCCAGCTTCCGATTCCCGGGACTAGCGGAGGTTGAGCAGTTCTTC
TRBD2	TRBV2	once	TRBJ2-7	CASSEFGDYSYEQYF	TGTGCCAGCAGTGAATTTGGGGACTACTCCTACGAGCAGTACTTC
NA	TRBV27	few	TRBJ1-1	CASSPIPGNAEAFF	TGTGCCAGCAGTCCTATCCCGGGGAACGCTGAAGCTTTCTTT
NA	TRBV12-3/TRBV12-4	NA	TRBJ1-3	CASSLGGVSIYF	TGTGCCAGCAGTTTGGGGGGTGTCTCCATATATTTT
NA	TRBV7-2	NA	TRBJ1-4	CASSLVLVPNEKLFF	TGTGCCAGCAGCTTAGTGTTAGTCCCTAATGAAAAACTGTTTTTT
TRBD2	TRBV5-1	NA	TRBJ2-2	CASSSRGLAGEGDTGELFF	TGCGCCAGCAGCTCCCGAGGACTAGCGGGAGAGGGGGACACCGGGGAGCTGTTTTTT
NA	TRBV21-1	NA	TRBJ2-1	CASSKETIHEQFF	TGTGCCAGCAGCAAAGAAACTATCCATGAGCAGTTCTTC
TRBD1	TRBV18	NA	TRBJ1-3	CASSPFTGDGNTIYF	TGTGCCAGCTCACCCTTTACAGGGGATGGAAACACCATATATTTT
TRBD1	TRBV5-4	once	TRBJ2-1	CASSYNRGSYNEQFF	TGTGCCAGCAGCTACAACAGGGGGTCGTACAATGAGCAGTTCTTC
NA	TRBV4-1	NA	TRBJ2-7	CASGRRGSYEQYF	TGCGCCAGCGGACGGAGGGGCTCCTACGAGCAGTACTTC